This paragraph reports one TCR beta chain. No antigen is known for it. Per-base quality was not reported, and no clone a single base away is much larger than it. Libraries were prepared through the immunoSEQ multiplex PCR assay. The table was pulled from immuneACCESS by TCRdb, which kept in-frame rearrangements only. Such tables lose some clones; where checked, under half of the loss comes from unresolved V genes, and the rest has no known cause. This sample gives 68,000 or so clones in total; 85% to 95% of them show up just once. The ten largest clonotypes hold about 2.7% of the sample. The data derive from a study of T cells after somatic rescue of genetic block (dated by TCRdb to the early 2020s). For the study in its entirety: What the study looked at was long-term robustness, specifically in a T-cell system that came about through somatic rescue of a genetic block in T-cell development.

Per the germline V gene, MGHRA is the CDR1 and YSYEKL is the CDR2. Reading from cysteine to phenylalanine, the CDR3 counts 16 amino acids. The kept DNA is CDR3 alone, 48 bases in frame from the first base. After removal of 3 bases from V and 0 bases from J, the junction retains 4 bases not matched to a gene. The chain is assembled from TRBV4-1 and TRBJ2-7, and 11 bases in between align with TRBD2. Sequencing used peripheral blood mononuclear cells (PBMCs). This clonotype was obtained from a man between 35 and 55 years old. CDR3 sequence: CASSHSTSGASYEQYF. The nucleotide sequence is TGCGCCAGCAGCCACTCGACTAGCGGGGCCTCCTACGAGCAGTACTTC.